These 25 T cell receptor beta chains were sequenced from one sample in a study of blood T cell repertoires in COVID-19 (dated by TCRdb to 2020 to 2021). The library was prepared using the immunoSEQ multiplex PCR assay. TCRdb limited this immuneACCESS table to in-frame rearrangements with V and J called. A share of clones is missing; checked studies link under half to unresolved V genes, and the rest is unexplained. The sample data list approximately 310,000 clones, and about 89% of these were observed just once. The ten largest clonotypes hold about 7.8% of the sample. Sequenced input: peripheral blood. The receptors were sampled from a woman in her 50s who had recovered from COVID-19.

The chain joins TRBV5-8 to TRBJ2-2; 8 bases are shared with TRBD2. V shed 5 bases and J 6 bases; nucleotides not matched to a gene: 9. Looked up from germline, CDR1 is SGHTS and CDR2 is YDEGEE. This CDR3 contains 15 residues. The DNA of the CDR3 is TGTGCCAGCAGACAGCGGGAGCCAACGTCCGGGGAGCTGTTTTTT. Its protein is CASRQREPTSGELFF.

The chain joins TRBV28 to TRBJ2-5; D might be TRBD2 (7 bases). The CDR3 covers 14 residues. The germline V gene has CDR1 MDHEN and CDR2 SYDVKM. V was clipped by 7 bases and J by 2 bases, with 14 bases between them. The CDR3: CASKQGGIQETQYF. The CDR3 region has the DNA TGTGCCAGCAAACAGGGAGGGATACAAGAGACCCAGTACTTC.

In its sample, this clone was seen a few times. The chain carries TRBV6-5 and TRBJ2-1; weak D call: TRBD1 (5 bases). V lost 4 bases to trimming and J lost 7 bases, with 17 bases between them. The CDR3 has 15 residues. CDR1 is MNHEY, CDR2 SVGAGI, per germline. For the CDR3, the DNA is TGTGCCAGCAGTTCCCCCGGGCAGGGTAGGAATGAGCAGTTCTTC. It yields the protein CASSSPGQGRNEQFF.

The count of this clone is one. The chain joins TRBV9 to TRBJ2-7; 8 bases line up with TRBD1. The CDR3 sequence is 13 residues long. Unmatched junction bases numbered 8, after V lost 7 bases and J lost 5 bases. Germline-derived CDR1 and CDR2 are SGDLS and YYNGEE. CDR3 sequence reads: CASGTGPKDEQYF. CDR3 nucleotides: TGTGCCAGCGGGACAGGCCCCAAGGACGAGCAGTACTTC.

The CDR3 spells CASSQRTSRHEQFF. The CDR3 nucleotides read TGTGCCAGCAGCCAAAGGACTAGCCGTCATGAGCAGTTCTTC. The chain carries TRBV3-1 (or the pseudogene TRBV3-2) and TRBJ2-1; TRBD2 matches at 8 bases. CDR3 size: 14 residues. Germline-derived CDR1 and CDR2 are LGHDT and YNNKEL (reference sequence). After removal of 2 bases from V and 8 bases from J, the junction contained 5 bases not matched to a gene.

The chain recombines TRBV2 with TRBJ2-1, with 10 bases matching TRBD2. Germline V lookup: CDR1 SNHLY, CDR2 FYNNEI. Germline trimming cut 6 bases from V and 7 bases from J; bases unmatched to any gene: 9. CDR3 length equals 15 residues. The CDR3 here is CASSPSGGAVNEQFF. The CDR3 coding sequence is TGTGCCAGCAGCCCCAGCGGGGGGGCGGTAAATGAGCAGTTCTTC.

This clone has just one count. The V call is TRBV7-3, the J call TRBJ2-1; D might be TRBD2 (6 bases). The CDR3 extends over 16 amino acids. The ends were cut back, 4 bases at V and 0 bases at J, with 13 bases in the middle. CDR1 SGHTA and CDR2 FQGTGA come from the germline V gene. CDR3 loop: CASSWSSASSYNEQFF. In DNA, the CDR3 is TGTGCCAGCAGCTGGTCTAGCGCCTCCTCCTACAATGAGCAGTTCTTC.

This chain joins TRBV20-1 and TRBJ2-3; 7 nucleotides align to TRBD2. V was clipped by 3 bases and J by 0 bases; unmatched bases: 9. The CDR3 length is 16 residues. Germline CDR1 DFQATT, CDR2 SNEGSKA (reference sequence). The CDR3 DNA follows: TGCAGTGCTAGTAGCGTCTCTAGCGGTAGCACAGATACGCAGTATTTT. It encodes CSASSVSSGSTDTQYF.

This clone turned up a few times. CDR3 DNA: TGTGCCAGCAGGCAGCCGGGGTCGGCAGGGGAGCTGTTTTTT. Translation: CASRQPGSAGELFF. The rearrangement joins TRBV7-2 to TRBJ2-2, with a possible D match to TRBD2 (5 bases). Germline V gene sequence: CDR1 SGHTA, CDR2 FQGNSA. The CDR3 is made up of 14 amino acids. V was cut by 6 bases and J by 8 bases, with 16 bases left in between. Full variable domain (missing parts from reference TRBV7-2 and TRBJ2-2): GAGVSQSPSNKVTEKGKDVELRCDPISGHTALYWYRQSLGQGLEFLIYFQGNSAPDKSGLPSDRFSAERTGGSVSTLTIQRTQQEDSAVYLCASRQPGSAGELFFGEGSRLTVL.

The chain couples TRBV27 to TRBJ1-6, with 7 bases lining up with TRBD1. The CDR3 sequence is 15 residues long. Germline CDR1 reads MNHEY; CDR2 reads SMNVEV (reference sequence). V trimming: 0 bases; J trimming: 6 bases; junction bases outside the gene matches: 2. CDR3 protein: CASSLSGTVNSPLHF. The CDR3 DNA sequence: TGTGCCAGCAGTTTATCAGGGACAGTTAATTCACCCCTCCACTTT.

The rearrangement joins TRBV19 to TRBJ2-2; TRBD2 matches 7 bases. The CDR3 contains 15 residues. V was pared by 3 bases and J by 5 bases, with 6 bases of the junction left unmatched. CDR1 and CDR2 (germline): LNHDA, SQIVND (reference sequence). CDR3 nucleotide sequence: TGTGCCAGTAGTATCAGAGGACTAGAAACCGGGGAGCTGTTTTTT. It yields the protein CASSIRGLETGELFF.

The chain is built from TRBV28 and TRBJ1-6; 8 bases map to TRBD1. The CDR3 covers 15 residues. V lost 5 bases to trimming and J lost 10 bases; unmatched junction nucleotides: 10. Germline values: CDR1 MDHEN, CDR2 SYDVKM. The DNA for the CDR3 is TGTGCCAGCAGTCGAACGACAGGGGAAGGGTCACCCCTCCACTTT. Residues: CASSRTTGEGSPLHF.

The chain has TRBV18 and TRBJ2-1, with D possibly matching TRBD1 (6 bases). The germline gives CDR1 KGHSH, CDR2 LQKENI. The CDR3 is made up of 16 amino acids. Deletions cut 3 bases from V and 0 bases from J, with 12 bases between. The CDR3 reads CASSPDRRSSYNEQFF. DNA of the CDR3: TGTGCCAGCTCACCGGACAGAAGAAGCTCCTACAATGAGCAGTTCTTC.

Only one count was recorded for this clone. V is TRBV5-4 and J is TRBJ1-6; D not resolved. The V end was cut by 1 base, the J end by 5 bases, with 7 bases between. This CDR3 has 14 residues. Germline CDR1 reads SGHNT; CDR2 reads YYREEE (reference sequence). In nucleotides, the CDR3 is TGTGCCAGCAGCTTGAAAAGCGATAATTCACCCCTCCACTTT. This sequence encodes CASSLKSDNSPLHF.

This chain joins TRBV11-1 and TRBJ2-7, with 7 bases identical to TRBD2. V lost 5 bases, J lost 0 bases, and 10 bases stayed unmatched. The CDR3 covers 16 residues. Germline V lookup: CDR1 SGHAT, CDR2 FQDESV (reference sequence). Here the CDR3 reads CASSPLQRGGSYEQYF. CDR3 nucleotides: TGTGCCAGCAGCCCCCTGCAGCGGGGAGGCTCCTACGAGCAGTACTTC. The full variable domain, in which reference TRBV11-1 and TRBJ2-7 provide the parts outside the CDR3, is EAEVAQSPRYKITEKSQAVAFWCDPISGHATLYWYRQILGQGPELLVQFQDESVVDDSQLPKDRFSAERLKGVDSTLKIQPAELGDSAMYLCASSPLQRGGSYEQYFGPGTRLTVT.

The chain has TRBV29-1 and TRBJ2-5; no reliable D call. With 3 bases removed from V and 5 bases from J, the gap between germline ends came to 10 bases. The CDR3 has 12 residues. CDR1 and CDR2 (germline): SQVTM, ANQGSEA. The CDR3 is CSVDGSFETQYF. For the CDR3, the DNA is TGCAGCGTTGATGGTAGTTTTGAGACCCAGTACTTC.

The chain joins TRBV11-2 to TRBJ1-6; tentatively, D is TRBD1 (6 bases). V was clipped by 4 bases and J by 6 bases, with 10 bases between them. This CDR3 is 14 amino acids long. From germline, CDR1 is SGHAT and CDR2 FQNNGV. The chain's CDR3 is CASSWGHINSPLHF. CDR3 DNA sequence: TGTGCCAGCAGCTGGGGACATATTAATTCACCCCTCCACTTT.

In DNA form, the CDR3 reads TGTGCCAGCAGTGGATCGGGTGTCAATGAGCAGTTCTTC. Translating it yields CASSGSGVNEQFF. V gene TRBV7-9 combines with J gene TRBJ2-1; no firm D call. Germline V lookup: CDR1 SEHNR, CDR2 FQNEAQ (reference sequence). CDR3 length: 13 residues. The V end was cut by 6 bases, the J end by 6 bases, with 12 bases between.

This clone was detected only once. The V call is TRBV20-1, the J call TRBJ1-1; D gene ambiguous. CDR1 is DFQATT, CDR2 SNEGSKA, per germline (reference sequence). The CDR3 has 13 residues. Trimming cost V 3 bases and J 1 base, with 9 bases left between them. This CDR3 is CSASPRPNTEAFF. DNA of the CDR3: TGCAGTGCTAGTCCGCGGCCGAACACTGAAGCTTTCTTT.

V and J are TRBV28 and TRBJ1-1, with unresolved D. Trimming shortened V by 2 bases and J by 0 bases, and 10 bases separated the two germline ends. The CDR3 totals 15 residues. The germline CDR1 and CDR2 sequences are MDHEN and SYDVKM. The DNA for the CDR3 is TGTGCCAGCAGTTTAGAGGTCGGAATGAACACTGAAGCTTTCTTT. It specifies CASSLEVGMNTEAFF. Drawing the rest from reference TRBV28 and TRBJ1-1, the complete variable domain is DVKVTQSSRYLVKRTGEKVFLECVQDMDHENMFWYRQDPGLGLRLIYFSYDVKMKEKGDIPEGYSVSREKKERFSLILESASTNQTSMYLCASSLEVGMNTEAFFGQGTRLTVV.

This chain uses TRBV9 with TRBJ2-2, with D uncertain. Germline loops: CDR1 SGDLS, CDR2 YYNGEE. The CDR3 is made up of 13 amino acids. Trimming pared 1 base from V and 6 bases from J, leaving 7 bases between. The CDR3 nucleotides are TGTGCCAGCAGCGTATTGTCGTCCGGGGAGCTGTTTTTT. It is translated as CASSVLSSGELFF. Variable domain in full (rest from reference TRBV9 and TRBJ2-2): DSGVTQTPKHLITATGQRVTLRCSPRSGDLSVYWYQQSLDQGLQFLIQYYNGEERAKGNILERFSAQQFPDLHSELNLSSLELGDSALYFCASSVLSSGELFFGEGSRLTVL.

The gene calls are TRBV27 and TRBJ2-1; 8 bases are shared with TRBD1. The CDR3 is 15 residues long. V shed 3 bases, J shed 5 bases, and the junction held 6 bases outside the gene matches. Per the germline V gene, CDR1 is MNHEY and CDR2 is SMNVEV (reference sequence). DNA of the CDR3: TGTGCCAGCAGTTTCCGGACAGGGTATAACAATGAGCAGTTCTTC. Translating it yields CASSFRTGYNNEQFF.

The chain carries TRBV27 and TRBJ1-5; D uncertain. The germline V gene has CDR1 MNHEY and CDR2 SMNVEV (reference sequence). The V gene lost 3 bases and the J gene lost 7 bases, with 13 bases spanning the gap. This CDR3 has 14 residues. This chain's CDR3 is CASSFSQSGQPQHF. The CDR3, as DNA: TGTGCCAGCAGTTTCTCCCAATCGGGACAGCCCCAGCATTTT.

V usage is TRBV5-4 and J usage is TRBJ2-1, with 10 bases lining up with TRBD2. The CDR3 has 16 amino acids. Germline loops: CDR1 SGHNT, CDR2 YYREEE (reference sequence). Germline trimming cut 0 bases from V and 8 bases from J; bases unmatched to any gene: 8. For the CDR3, the DNA is TGTGCCAGCAGCTTGGGCGCTAGCGGGAGTTTGGATGAGCAGTTCTTC. This codes for CASSLGASGSLDEQFF.

The chain carries TRBV7-5 and TRBJ2-7; TRBD1 is the table's D call and was not checked against the DNA. TRBV7-5 is a listed pseudogene. The CDR3 covers 16 residues. As DNA, the CDR3 is TGTGCCAGACCCCTTCACCGGGACAAACCGACCTACGAGCAGTACTTC. Its translation: CARPLHRDKPTYEQYF.